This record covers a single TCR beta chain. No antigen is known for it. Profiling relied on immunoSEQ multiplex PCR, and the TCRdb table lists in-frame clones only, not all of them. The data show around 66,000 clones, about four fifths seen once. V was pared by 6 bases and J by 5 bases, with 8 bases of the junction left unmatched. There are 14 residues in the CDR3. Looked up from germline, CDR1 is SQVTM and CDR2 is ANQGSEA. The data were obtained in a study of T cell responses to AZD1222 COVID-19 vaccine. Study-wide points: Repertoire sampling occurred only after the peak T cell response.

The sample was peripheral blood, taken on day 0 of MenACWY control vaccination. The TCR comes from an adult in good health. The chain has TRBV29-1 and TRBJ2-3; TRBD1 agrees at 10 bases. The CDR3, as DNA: TGCAGCGTGATGACAGGGGGCGCGGGAGATACGCAGTATTTT. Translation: CSVMTGGAGDTQYF.